Listed below are T cell receptor beta chains from one sample, sequenced in a study of cytomegalovirus exposure and HLA in healthy donors. Clones were sequenced by immunoSEQ multiplex PCR, and TCRdb holds only the in-frame ones, with some missing. Here the sample spans some 200,000 clones, about 89% being singletons. What was sequenced was PBMCs. The receptors were gathered from a woman aged 18-29 years in good health and CMV-seronegative. Each CDR3 is given with its conserved first and last residue. The D gene is left open where the match is weak. Clone sizes are given selectively: once, few, many, or a class where the clone is expanded.

j_call: TRBJ2-1
d_call: TRBD2
v_call: TRBV29-1
clone_size: once
cdr3_aa: CSVAAGGYNEQFF
cdr3_nt: TGCAGCGTTGCAGCGGGAGGGTACAATGAGCAGTTCTTC

j_call: TRBJ2-7
d_call: -
v_call: TRBV9
clone_size: -
cdr3_aa: CASSVGGGTYEQYF
cdr3_nt: TGTGCCAGCAGCGTAGGGGGCGGCACCTACGAGCAGTACTTC

j_call: TRBJ2-2
d_call: TRBD2
v_call: TRBV5-1
clone_size: -
cdr3_aa: CASSLGLAGPNTGELFF
cdr3_nt: TGCGCCAGCAGCTTGGGCCTAGCGGGACCGAACACCGGGGAGCTGTTTTTT

j_call: TRBJ1-1
d_call: -
v_call: TRBV5-1
clone_size: -
cdr3_aa: CASSRDVGGTEAFF
cdr3_nt: TGCGCCAGCAGCAGAGATGTCGGGGGTACTGAAGCTTTCTTT

j_call: TRBJ1-6
d_call: -
v_call: TRBV6-5
clone_size: few
cdr3_aa: CASSYYGPGNDSPLHF
cdr3_nt: TGTGCCAGCAGTTACTATGGCCCTGGCAATGATTCACCCCTCCACTTT

j_call: TRBJ2-7
d_call: TRBD2
v_call: TRBV5-1
clone_size: -
cdr3_aa: CASSLVPLAGPQRVYEQYF
cdr3_nt: TGCGCCAGCAGCTTGGTACCACTAGCGGGCCCTCAGAGAGTCTACGAGCAGTACTTC

j_call: TRBJ2-1
d_call: -
v_call: TRBV18
clone_size: once
cdr3_aa: CASSSRAESGEQFF
cdr3_nt: TGTGCCAGCTCAAGCCGGGCCGAAAGCGGTGAGCAGTTCTTC

j_call: TRBJ2-5
d_call: -
v_call: TRBV10-3
clone_size: -
cdr3_aa: CAIRVTESETQYF
cdr3_nt: TGTGCCATCAGGGTGACGGAGTCGGAGACCCAGTACTTC

j_call: TRBJ2-1
d_call: -
v_call: TRBV5-4
clone_size: once
cdr3_aa: CASSSAGEPYNEQFF
cdr3_nt: TGTGCCAGCAGCTCAGCGGGTGAACCCTACAATGAGCAGTTCTTC

j_call: TRBJ1-3
d_call: TRBD1
v_call: TRBV15
clone_size: -
cdr3_aa: CATSRRTGVNTIYF
cdr3_nt: TGTGCCACCAGCAGACGGACAGGGGTTAACACCATATATTTT

j_call: TRBJ2-7
d_call: -
v_call: TRBV7-9
clone_size: -
cdr3_aa: CASSLDRGAHEQYF
cdr3_nt: TGTGCCAGCAGCTTGGATCGGGGAGCCCACGAGCAGTACTTC

j_call: TRBJ1-1
d_call: -
v_call: TRBV13
clone_size: -
cdr3_aa: CASSQGLFLSEAFF
cdr3_nt: TGTGCCAGCAGCCAAGGACTATTCTTATCTGAAGCTTTCTTT

j_call: TRBJ1-5
d_call: -
v_call: TRBV6-5
clone_size: -
cdr3_aa: CASSYSAQGQPQHF
cdr3_nt: TGTGCCAGCAGTTACTCCGCGCAGGGTCAGCCCCAGCATTTT

j_call: TRBJ2-7
d_call: -
v_call: TRBV18
clone_size: -
cdr3_aa: CASSSRQTSYEQYF
cdr3_nt: TGTGCCAGCTCATCTAGACAGACATCCTACGAGCAGTACTTC

j_call: TRBJ2-7
d_call: -
v_call: TRBV5-1
clone_size: -
cdr3_aa: CASSRTTGFINEQYF
cdr3_nt: TGCGCCAGCAGCCGAACGACAGGTTTTATTAACGAGCAGTACTTC

j_call: TRBJ1-1
d_call: -
v_call: TRBV5-1
clone_size: -
cdr3_aa: CASSLASTEAFF
cdr3_nt: TGCGCCAGCAGCTTGGCCAGCACTGAAGCTTTCTTT

j_call: TRBJ1-1
d_call: -
v_call: TRBV5-1
clone_size: -
cdr3_aa: CASTFGSQGNTEAFF
cdr3_nt: TGCGCCAGCACCTTCGGGTCCCAGGGGAACACTGAAGCTTTCTTT